These 9 T cell receptor beta chains share one sample of origin, sequenced in a study of shared clonotypes between healthy human individuals. Naive-designated CD8 cells lacked CD45RO, were positively enriched for CCR7, and omitted terminally differentiated effector memory CD45RA+ cells. Libraries were prepared by immunoSEQ multiplex PCR; TCRdb keeps only in-frame clonotypes and omits some of them. The table includes some 630,000 clones, 96% detected once. The sample consisted of naive CD8+ T cells sorted from blood. All receptors come from a young woman in good health.

V is TRBV5-6 and J is TRBJ1-2, with D perhaps matching TRBD1 (5 bases). With 0 bases removed from V and 4 bases from J, the gap between germline ends came to 13 bases. Germline V gene lookup returns CDR1 SGHDT and CDR2 YYEEEE. CDR3 size: 15 residues. The CDR3 region is CASSLAGRAAYGYTF. The CDR3 DNA reads as TGTGCCAGCAGCTTGGCCGGCAGGGCGGCCTATGGCTACACCTTC.

The gene calls are TRBV7-9 and TRBJ1-5, with a weak D call TRBD1 (6 bases). V lost 5 bases and J lost 4, with 12 bases in between. The germline V gene has CDR1 SEHNR and CDR2 FQNEAQ (reference sequence). The CDR3 loop spans 14 amino acids. The CDR3 here is CASSGGGLNQPQHF. In nucleotides, the CDR3 is TGTGCCAGCAGCGGAGGGGGGTTGAATCAGCCCCAGCATTTT.

V and J are TRBV7-9 and TRBJ1-4; no clear D gene. Germline values: CDR1 SEHNR, CDR2 FQNEAQ (reference sequence). V was trimmed by 2 bases and J by 9 bases, leaving 10 bases between them. The CDR3 contains 13 residues. The CDR3 region has the DNA TGTGCCAGCAGCTTATCAGAGAACCAAAAACTGTTTTTT. Its protein is CASSLSENQKLFF.

This clone was detected only once. The chain couples TRBV6-1 to TRBJ2-1; 8 bases map to TRBD1. The CDR3 consists of 15 residues. Germline CDR1 and CDR2: MNHNS and SASEGT. The V and J ends lost 4 bases and 0 bases, in that order; junction bases with no gene match: 2. CDR3 loop: CASSATGGSYNEQFF. The CDR3, as DNA: TGTGCCAGCAGTGCTACAGGGGGCTCCTACAATGAGCAGTTCTTC.

This clone appeared once. The V call is TRBV5-4, the J call TRBJ2-1, with TRBD2 matching 8 bases. Germline lookup yields CDR1 SGHNT and CDR2 YYREEE (reference sequence). There are 14 residues in the CDR3. J lost 4 bases, V lost 8 bases, and 8 bases had no gene match. The CDR3 DNA reads TGTGCCAGTGGGAATGAGCGGGAGTACAATGAGCAGTTCTTC. It codes for CASGNEREYNEQFF.

The rearrangement joins TRBV27 to TRBJ2-7; no clear D gene. Trimming left V 2 bases short and J 4 bases short, with 9 bases between. CDR3 length: 13 residues. Germline V gene lookup returns CDR1 MNHEY and CDR2 SMNVEV (reference sequence). CDR3 protein: CASSLMPHYEQYF. The CDR3 coding sequence is TGTGCCAGCAGTTTAATGCCACATTACGAGCAGTACTTC.

The gene calls are TRBV4-2 and TRBJ2-7; D is uncertain. Germline-derived CDR1 and CDR2 are LGHNA and YNFKEQ. This CDR3 region has 14 residues. The V gene lost 0 bases and the J gene lost 2 bases, with 8 bases spanning the gap. The CDR3 sequence is CASSQELGTYEQYF. CDR3 sequence (DNA): TGTGCCAGCAGCCAAGAACTCGGAACCTACGAGCAGTACTTC.

The V call is TRBV7-3, the J call TRBJ2-7; no definite D call. The CDR3 length is 13 residues. The V gene's germline CDR1 is SGHTA and CDR2 FQGTGA. The V end lost 2 bases, the J end lost 5 bases, and 10 bases lay between the germline ends. DNA for the CDR3: TGTGCCAGCAGCTTATTTCGGGCAAACGAGCAGTACTTC. This translates into CASSLFRANEQYF.

The genes are TRBV19 and TRBJ2-2, with 9 bases fitting TRBD2. The CDR3 spans 15 residues. In germline, CDR1 is LNHDA, CDR2 SQIVND (reference sequence). Losses at the gene ends were 7 bases for V and 6 bases for J; bases not matched to a gene: 9. The CDR3 DNA follows: TGTGCCAGTACCATCGCGGGAGGGTTTGCCGGGGAGCTGTTTTTT. Its translation: CASTIAGGFAGELFF.